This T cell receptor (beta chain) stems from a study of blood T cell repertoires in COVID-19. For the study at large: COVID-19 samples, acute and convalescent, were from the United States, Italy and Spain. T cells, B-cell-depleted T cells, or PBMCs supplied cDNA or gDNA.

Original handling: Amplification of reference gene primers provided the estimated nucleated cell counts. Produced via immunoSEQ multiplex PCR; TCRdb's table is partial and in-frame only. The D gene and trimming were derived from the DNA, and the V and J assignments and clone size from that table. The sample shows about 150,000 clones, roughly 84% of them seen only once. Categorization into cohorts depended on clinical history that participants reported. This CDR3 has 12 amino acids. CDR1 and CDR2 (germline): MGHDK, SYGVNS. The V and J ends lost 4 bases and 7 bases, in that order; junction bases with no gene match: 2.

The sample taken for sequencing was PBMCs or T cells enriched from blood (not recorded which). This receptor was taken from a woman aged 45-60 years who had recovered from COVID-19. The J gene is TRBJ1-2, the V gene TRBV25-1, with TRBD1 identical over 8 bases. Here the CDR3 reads CASSGTGLGYTF. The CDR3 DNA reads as TGTGCCAGCAGTGGGACAGGGCTTGGCTACACCTTC.